These T cell receptor beta chains were read from a single sample in a study of T cell repertoires in aging, cancer and after chemotherapy. TCRdb re-analysed the multiplex PCR reads in MiXCR, keeping a single row per CDR3 protein. This sample has around 5,000 distinct CDR3 sequences, with roughly two fifths found just once. Input material: blood. Receptors were obtained from a human donor with a blood cancer. Each CDR3 is given with its conserved first and last residue. A D gene is named only where the DNA matches it firmly. Size is omitted from some rows. Given values are once, few, many or a class for expanded clones.

CDR3 | DNA | J | V | size | D
CASSDPRQSFYGYTF | TGTGCCAGCAGTGATCCCCGACAGAGCTTTTATGGCTACACCTTC | TRBJ1-2 | TRBV6-2/TRBV6-3 | NA | NA
CAISESRGLGYTF | TGTGCCATCAGTGAGTCGAGGGGCCTTGGCTACACCTTC | TRBJ1-2 | TRBV10-3 | once | NA
CASSPPRERNNEQFF | TGTGCCAGCAGCCCCCCTCGGGAGCGTAACAATGAGCAGTTCTTC | TRBJ2-1 | TRBV11-1 | few | NA
CAWSVLNYGYTF | TGTGCCTGGAGTGTGTTGAACTATGGCTACACCTTC | TRBJ1-2 | TRBV30 | NA | NA
CAISESISQNTGELFF | TGTGCCATCAGTGAGTCGATCAGCCAGAACACCGGGGAGCTGTTTTTT | TRBJ2-2 | TRBV10-3 | few | NA
CASSGGGATDTQYF | TGCGCCAGCAGCGGCGGGGGGGCCACAGATACGCAGTATTTT | TRBJ2-3 | TRBV5-1 | NA | TRBD2
CASSQQGTTDTQYF | TGTGCCAGTAGTCAACAGGGGACCACAGATACGCAGTATTTT | TRBJ2-3 | TRBV19 | NA | TRBD1
CASEAGTSGLTTQYF | TGTGCCAGTGAAGCCGGGACTAGCGGGCTGACAACGCAGTATTTT | TRBJ2-3 | TRBV19 | NA | TRBD2
CASRPLDTGELFF | TGTGCCAGTAGACCTTTGGACACCGGGGAGCTGTTTTTT | TRBJ2-2 | TRBV19 | NA | NA
CASSPSGQFYEQYF | TGTGCCAGCTCACCATCCGGACAGTTCTACGAGCAGTACTTC | TRBJ2-7 | TRBV18 | NA | NA
CASSQRRETQYF | TGTGCCAGCAGCCAACGCCGGGAGACCCAGTACTTC | TRBJ2-5 | TRBV28 | NA | NA
CASSRRQGIRNTEAFF | TGTGCCAGCAGTCGCAGACAGGGAATAAGGAACACTGAAGCTTTCTTT | TRBJ1-1 | TRBV5-4 | NA | TRBD1
CASSPRQGTKNIQYF | TGTGCCAGCTCACCGAGACAGGGAACCAAAAACATTCAGTACTTC | TRBJ2-4 | TRBV18 | few | TRBD1
CASSQDSRRASGRRTDTQYF | TGTGCCAGCAGCCAAGATTCCCGTAGAGCTAGCGGGAGGAGGACAGATACGCAGTATTTT | TRBJ2-3 | TRBV4-2 | NA | TRBD2
CASTYRGRETQYF | TGTGCCAGCACCTATAGAGGGCGGGAGACCCAGTACTTC | TRBJ2-5 | TRBV6-5 | few | NA
CASSLMGNTGELFF | TGTGCCAGCAGCTTAATGGGGAACACCGGGGAGCTGTTTTTT | TRBJ2-2 | TRBV7-9 | NA | NA
CASSYAEGTGQETQYF | TGTGCCAGCAGTTATGCCGAGGGAACAGGGCAAGAGACCCAGTACTTC | TRBJ2-5 | TRBV6-5 | NA | NA
CSALNSGAETQYF | TGCAGTGCCCTGAACTCAGGGGCCGAGACCCAGTACTTC | TRBJ2-5 | TRBV20-1 | NA | NA
CAWSGALSPLHF | TGTGCCTGGAGTGGGGCTCTTTCACCCCTCCACTTT | TRBJ1-6 | TRBV30 | few | NA
CASSLARTSPNEQFF | TGTGCCAGCAGTTTAGCCCGAACCTCCCCCAATGAGCAGTTCTTC | TRBJ2-1 | TRBV12-3/TRBV12-4 | few | NA
CSVATGNYGYTF | TGCAGCGTTGCGACGGGGAACTATGGCTACACCTTC | TRBJ1-2 | TRBV29-1 | medium-sized | NA